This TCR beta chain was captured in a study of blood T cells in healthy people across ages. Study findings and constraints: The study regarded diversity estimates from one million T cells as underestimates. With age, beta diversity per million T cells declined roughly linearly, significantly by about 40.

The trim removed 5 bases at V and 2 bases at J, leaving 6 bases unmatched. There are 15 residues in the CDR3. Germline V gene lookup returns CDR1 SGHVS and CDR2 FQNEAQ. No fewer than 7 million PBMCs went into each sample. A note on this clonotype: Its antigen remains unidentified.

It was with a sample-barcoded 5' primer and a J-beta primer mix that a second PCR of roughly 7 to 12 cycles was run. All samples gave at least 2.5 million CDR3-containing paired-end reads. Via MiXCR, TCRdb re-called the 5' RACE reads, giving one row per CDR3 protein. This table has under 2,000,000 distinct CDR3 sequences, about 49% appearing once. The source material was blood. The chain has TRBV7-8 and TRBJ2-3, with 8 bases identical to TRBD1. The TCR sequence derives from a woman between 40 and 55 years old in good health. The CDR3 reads CASSDPGGYTDTQYF. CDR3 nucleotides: TGTGCCAGCAGCGATCCAGGGGGCTACACAGATACGCAGTATTTT. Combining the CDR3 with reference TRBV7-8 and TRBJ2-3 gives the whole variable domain GAGVSQSPRYKVAKRGQDVALRCDPISGHVSLFWYQQALGQGPEFLTYFQNEAQLDKSGLPSDRFFAERPEGSVSTLKIQRTQQEDSAVYLCASSDPGGYTDTQYFGPGTRLTVL.